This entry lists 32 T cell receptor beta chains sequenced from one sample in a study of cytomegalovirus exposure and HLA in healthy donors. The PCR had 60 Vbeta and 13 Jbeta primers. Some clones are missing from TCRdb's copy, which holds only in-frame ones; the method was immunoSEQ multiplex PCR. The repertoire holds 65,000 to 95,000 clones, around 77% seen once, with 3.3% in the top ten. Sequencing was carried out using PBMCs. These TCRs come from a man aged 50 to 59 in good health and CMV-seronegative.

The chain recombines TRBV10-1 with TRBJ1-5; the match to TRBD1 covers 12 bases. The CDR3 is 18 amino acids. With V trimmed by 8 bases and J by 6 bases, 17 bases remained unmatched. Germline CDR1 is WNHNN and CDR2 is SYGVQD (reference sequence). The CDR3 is CASDRDRGREVAFQPQHF. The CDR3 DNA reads TGCGCCAGCGACCGGGACAGGGGGCGCGAGGTGGCATTTCAGCCCCAGCATTTT.

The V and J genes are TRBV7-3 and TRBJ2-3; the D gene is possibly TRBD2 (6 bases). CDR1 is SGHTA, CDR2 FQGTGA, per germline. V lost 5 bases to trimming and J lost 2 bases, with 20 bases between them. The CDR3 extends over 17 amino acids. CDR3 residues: CASSARSGRGYTDTQYF. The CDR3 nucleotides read TGTGCCAGCAGCGCCCGGAGTGGGCGGGGTTACACAGATACGCAGTATTTT.

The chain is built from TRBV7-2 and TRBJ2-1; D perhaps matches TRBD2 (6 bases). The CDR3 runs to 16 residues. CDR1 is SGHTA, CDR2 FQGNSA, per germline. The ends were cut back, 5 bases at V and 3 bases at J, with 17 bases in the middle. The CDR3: CASSPSVGSGYNEQFF. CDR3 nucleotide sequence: TGTGCCAGCAGCCCCTCGGTTGGTAGCGGCTACAATGAGCAGTTCTTC.

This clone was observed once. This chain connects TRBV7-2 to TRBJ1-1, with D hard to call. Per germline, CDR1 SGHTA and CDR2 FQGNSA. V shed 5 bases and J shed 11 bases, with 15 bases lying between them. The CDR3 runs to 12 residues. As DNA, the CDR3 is TGTGCCAGCAGCCCCCGAGGGATGCGGGCTTTCTTT. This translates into CASSPRGMRAFF.

The CDR3 region is CASSLGLAGGEQYF. Written as DNA, the CDR3 is TGTGCCAGCAGCTTAGGACTAGCGGGTGGCGAGCAGTACTTC. V usage is TRBV7-2 and J usage is TRBJ2-7, with 10 bases that match TRBD2. This CDR3 is built from 14 residues. V gave up 1 base and J gave up 6 bases; unmatched junction bases: 3. Germline assignment: CDR1 SGHTA and CDR2 FQGNSA.

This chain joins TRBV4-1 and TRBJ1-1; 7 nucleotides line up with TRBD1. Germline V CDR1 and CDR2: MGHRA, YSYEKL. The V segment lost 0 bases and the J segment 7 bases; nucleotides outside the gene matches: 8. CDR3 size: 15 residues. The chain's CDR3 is CASSQELAGGFEAFF. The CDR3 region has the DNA TGCGCCAGCAGCCAAGAACTAGCAGGGGGATTTGAAGCTTTCTTT.

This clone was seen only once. In nucleotides, the CDR3 is TGTGCCTGGAGTGTACAAGGGGTTGGCGAGCAGTACTTC. Protein product: CAWSVQGVGEQYF. This chain uses TRBV30 with TRBJ2-7, with D possibly matching TRBD1 (5 bases). The germline CDR1 and CDR2 sequences are GTSNPN and SVGIG (reference sequence). Between the trimmed V and J ends, which lost 0 bases and 6 bases, there was a span of 12 bases. This CDR3 has 13 amino acids.

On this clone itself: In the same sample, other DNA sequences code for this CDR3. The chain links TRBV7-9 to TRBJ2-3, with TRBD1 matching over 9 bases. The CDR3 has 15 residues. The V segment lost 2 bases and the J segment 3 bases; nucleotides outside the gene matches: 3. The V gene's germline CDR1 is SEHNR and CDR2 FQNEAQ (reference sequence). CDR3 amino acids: CASSLIGTGTDTQYF. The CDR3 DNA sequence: TGTGCCAGCAGCTTAATCGGGACAGGGACAGATACGCAGTATTTT.

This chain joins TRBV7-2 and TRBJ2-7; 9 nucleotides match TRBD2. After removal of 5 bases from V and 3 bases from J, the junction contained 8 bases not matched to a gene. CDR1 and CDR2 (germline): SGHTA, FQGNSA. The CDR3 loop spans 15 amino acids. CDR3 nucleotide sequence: TGTGCCAGCAGCCAAAGGCCTAGCGGGGACTACGAGCAGTACTTC. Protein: CASSQRPSGDYEQYF.

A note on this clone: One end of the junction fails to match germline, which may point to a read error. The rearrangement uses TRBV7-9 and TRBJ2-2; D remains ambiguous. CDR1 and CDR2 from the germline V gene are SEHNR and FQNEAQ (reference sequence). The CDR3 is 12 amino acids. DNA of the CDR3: TGTTCCAGCCCCTTTCGCACCGGGGAGCTGTTTTTT. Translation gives CSSPFRTGELFF. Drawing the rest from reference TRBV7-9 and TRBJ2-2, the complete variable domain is DTGVSQNPRHKITKRGQNVTFRCDPISEHNRLYWYRQTLGQGPEFLTYFQNEAQLEKSRLLSDRFSAERPKGSFSTLEIQRTEQGDSAMYLCSSPFRTGELFFGEGSRLTVL.

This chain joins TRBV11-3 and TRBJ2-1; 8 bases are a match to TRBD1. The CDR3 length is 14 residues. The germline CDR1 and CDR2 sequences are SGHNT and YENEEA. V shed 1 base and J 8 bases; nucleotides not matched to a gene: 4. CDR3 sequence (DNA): TGTGCCAGCAGCTTAGGACAGGGGCGGCATGAGCAGTTCTTC. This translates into CASSLGQGRHEQFF.

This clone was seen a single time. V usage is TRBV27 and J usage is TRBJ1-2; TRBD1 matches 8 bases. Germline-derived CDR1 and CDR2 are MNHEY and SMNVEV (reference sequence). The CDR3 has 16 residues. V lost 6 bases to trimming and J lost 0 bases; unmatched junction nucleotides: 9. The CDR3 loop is CASRRDRWGPNYGYTF. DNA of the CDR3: TGTGCCAGCAGAAGGGACAGGTGGGGCCCTAACTATGGCTACACCTTC.

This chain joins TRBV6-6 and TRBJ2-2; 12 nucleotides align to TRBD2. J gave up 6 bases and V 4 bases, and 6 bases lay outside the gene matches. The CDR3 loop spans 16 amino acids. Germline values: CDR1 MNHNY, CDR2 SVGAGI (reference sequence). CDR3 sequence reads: CASSSPSGGVAGELFF. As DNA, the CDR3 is TGTGCCAGCAGTTCGCCTAGCGGGGGGGTTGCCGGGGAGCTGTTTTTT.

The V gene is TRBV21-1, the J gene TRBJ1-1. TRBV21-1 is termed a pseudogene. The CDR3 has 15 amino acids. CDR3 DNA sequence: TGTGCCAGCAGCAAAGTAGATCGAGGGAACACTGAAGCTTTCTTT. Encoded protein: CASSKVDRGNTEAFF.

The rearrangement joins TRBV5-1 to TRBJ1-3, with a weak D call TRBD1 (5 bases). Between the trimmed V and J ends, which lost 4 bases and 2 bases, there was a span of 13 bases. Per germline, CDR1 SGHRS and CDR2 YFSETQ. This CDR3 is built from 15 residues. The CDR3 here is CASSGGTGPGNTIYF. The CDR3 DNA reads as TGCGCCAGCAGCGGGGGGACGGGGCCTGGAAACACCATATATTTT.

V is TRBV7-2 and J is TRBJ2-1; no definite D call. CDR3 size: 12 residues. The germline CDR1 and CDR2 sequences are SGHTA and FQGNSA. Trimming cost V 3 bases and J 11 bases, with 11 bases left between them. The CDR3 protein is CASSFASPKQFF. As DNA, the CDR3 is TGTGCCAGCAGCTTTGCGAGTCCGAAGCAGTTCTTC.

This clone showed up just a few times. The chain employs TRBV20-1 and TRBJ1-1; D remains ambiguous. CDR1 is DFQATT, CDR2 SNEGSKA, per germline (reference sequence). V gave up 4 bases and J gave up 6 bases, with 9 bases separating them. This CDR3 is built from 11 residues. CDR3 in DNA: TGCAGTGCTACAGGACTGTCTGAAGCTTTCTTT. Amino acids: CSATGLSEAFF.

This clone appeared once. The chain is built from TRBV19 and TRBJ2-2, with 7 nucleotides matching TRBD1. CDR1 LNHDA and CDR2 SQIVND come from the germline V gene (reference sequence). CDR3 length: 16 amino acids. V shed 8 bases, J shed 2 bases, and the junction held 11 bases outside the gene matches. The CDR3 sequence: CASRLLGGLNTGELFF. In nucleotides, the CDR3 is TGTGCCAGTCGGCTACTAGGGGGCCTAAACACCGGGGAGCTGTTTTTT.

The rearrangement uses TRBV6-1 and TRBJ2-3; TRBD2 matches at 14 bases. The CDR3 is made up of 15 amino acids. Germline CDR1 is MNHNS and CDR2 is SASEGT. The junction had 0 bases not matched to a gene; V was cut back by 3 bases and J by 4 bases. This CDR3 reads CASSEGLAGADTQYF. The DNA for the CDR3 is TGTGCCAGCAGTGAGGGACTAGCGGGGGCAGATACGCAGTATTTT.

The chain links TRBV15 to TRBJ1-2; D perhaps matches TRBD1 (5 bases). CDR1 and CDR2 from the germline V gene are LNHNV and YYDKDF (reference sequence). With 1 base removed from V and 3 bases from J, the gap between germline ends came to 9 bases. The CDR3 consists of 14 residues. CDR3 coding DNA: TGTGCCACCAGCAGAGGGGGCAGCCACTATGGCTACACCTTC. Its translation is CATSRGGSHYGYTF.

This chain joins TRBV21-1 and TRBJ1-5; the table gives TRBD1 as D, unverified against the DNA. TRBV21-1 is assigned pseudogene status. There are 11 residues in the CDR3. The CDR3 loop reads CASSIQQPQHF. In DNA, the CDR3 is TGTGCCAGCAGCATCCAACAGCCCCAGCATTTT.

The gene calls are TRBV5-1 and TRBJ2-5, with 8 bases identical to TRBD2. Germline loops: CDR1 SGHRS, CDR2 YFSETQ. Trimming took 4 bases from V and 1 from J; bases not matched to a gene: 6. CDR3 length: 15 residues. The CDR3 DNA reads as TGCGCCAGCAGCCTGACGGGGGGGGGCCAAGAGACCCAGTACTTC. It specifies CASSLTGGGQETQYF.

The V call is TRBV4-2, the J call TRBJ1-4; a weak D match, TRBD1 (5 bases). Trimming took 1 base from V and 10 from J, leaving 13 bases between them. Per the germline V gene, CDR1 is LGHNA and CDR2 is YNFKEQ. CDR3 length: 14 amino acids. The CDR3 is CASSQGIQGGKLFF. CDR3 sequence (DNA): TGTGCCAGCAGCCAAGGCATCCAGGGCGGAAAACTGTTTTTT.

In DNA, the CDR3 is TGCAGTGCCCGCTCACTTACTGGGCAGTACTTC. This codes for CSARSLTGQYF. This rearrangement joins TRBV20-1 to TRBJ2-7; D not resolved. Trimming left V 6 bases short and J 9 bases short, with 15 bases between. The CDR3 totals 11 residues. CDR1 is DFQATT and CDR2 is SNEGSKA in the germline V gene (reference sequence).

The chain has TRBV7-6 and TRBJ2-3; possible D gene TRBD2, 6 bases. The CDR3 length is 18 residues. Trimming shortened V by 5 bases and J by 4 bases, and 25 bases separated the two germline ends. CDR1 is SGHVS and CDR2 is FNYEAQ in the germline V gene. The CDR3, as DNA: TGTGCCAGCAGCCCCCCCGCAGGCTGGCGTGGAGGGCCAGATACGCAGTATTTT. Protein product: CASSPPAGWRGGPDTQYF.

CDR3 sequence reads: CASSSGTGGVGPQHF. Here the CDR3 DNA reads TGTGCCAGTAGTTCCGGGACAGGGGGAGTTGGGCCCCAGCATTTT. The genes are TRBV19 and TRBJ1-5; 11 bases map to TRBD1. V lost 5 bases to trimming and J lost 9 bases; unmatched junction nucleotides: 9. Germline V gene lookup returns CDR1 LNHDA and CDR2 SQIVND (reference sequence). The CDR3 extends over 15 amino acids.

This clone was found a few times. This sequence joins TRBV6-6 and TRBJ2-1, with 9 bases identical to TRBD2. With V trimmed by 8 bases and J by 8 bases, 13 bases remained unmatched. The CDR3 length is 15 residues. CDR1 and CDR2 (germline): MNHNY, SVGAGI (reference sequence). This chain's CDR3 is CASFTGGGASHEQFF. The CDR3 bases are TGTGCCAGCTTTACGGGCGGGGGGGCGTCCCATGAGCAGTTCTTC.

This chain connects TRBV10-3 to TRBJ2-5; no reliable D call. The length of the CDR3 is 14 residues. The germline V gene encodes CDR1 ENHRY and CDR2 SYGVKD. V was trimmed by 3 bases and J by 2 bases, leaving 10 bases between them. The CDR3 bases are TGTGCCATCAGTGATTCTGACAAACAAGAGACCCAGTACTTC. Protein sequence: CAISDSDKQETQYF.

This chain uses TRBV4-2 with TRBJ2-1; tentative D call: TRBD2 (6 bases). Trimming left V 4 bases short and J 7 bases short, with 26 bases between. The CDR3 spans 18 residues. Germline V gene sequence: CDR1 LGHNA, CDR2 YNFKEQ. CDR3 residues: CASSRGGVLRGAYNEQFF. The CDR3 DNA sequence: TGTGCCAGCAGCCGAGGCGGGGTGTTGCGGGGAGCTTATAATGAGCAGTTCTTC.

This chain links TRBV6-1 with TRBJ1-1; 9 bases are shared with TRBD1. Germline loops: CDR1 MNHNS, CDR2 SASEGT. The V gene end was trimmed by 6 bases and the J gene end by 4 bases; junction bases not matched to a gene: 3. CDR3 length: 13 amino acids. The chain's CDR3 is CASRGQGGTEAFF. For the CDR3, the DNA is TGTGCCAGCAGGGGACAGGGCGGCACTGAAGCTTTCTTT.

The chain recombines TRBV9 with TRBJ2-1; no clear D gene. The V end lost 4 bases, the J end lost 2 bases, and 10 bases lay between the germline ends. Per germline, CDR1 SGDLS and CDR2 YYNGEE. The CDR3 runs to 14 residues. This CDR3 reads CASSPHFTYNEQFF. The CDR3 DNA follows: TGTGCCAGCAGCCCCCACTTCACCTACAATGAGCAGTTCTTC.

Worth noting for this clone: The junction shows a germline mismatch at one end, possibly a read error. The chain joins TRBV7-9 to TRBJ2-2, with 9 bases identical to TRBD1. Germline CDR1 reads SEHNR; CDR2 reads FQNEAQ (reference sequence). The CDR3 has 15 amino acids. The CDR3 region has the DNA TGTTCCAGCAGCTTCGGGACAGGGCACACCGGGGAGCTGTTTTTT. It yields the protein CSSSFGTGHTGELFF. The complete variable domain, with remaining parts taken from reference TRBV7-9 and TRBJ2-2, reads DTGVSQNPRHKITKRGQNVTFRCDPISEHNRLYWYRQTLGQGPEFLTYFQNEAQLEKSRLLSDRFSAERPKGSFSTLEIQRTEQGDSAMYLCSSSFGTGHTGELFFGEGSRLTVL.